The clone carrying this T cell receptor (beta chain) was counted many times. Its antigen remains unidentified. The authors amplified TCR beta CDR3 regions from RNA transcripts. HTBI primers were used in a first-round RT-PCR, which preceded a second-round multiplex PCR. TCRdb re-called the multiplex PCR reads with MiXCR, one entry per CDR3 protein. The repertoire holds 200,000 to 250,000 distinct CDR3 sequences, with roughly 27% as singletons. The source of the sample is a study of Graves' ophthalmopathy and Graves' hyperthyroidism. Study-wide findings and caveats: The model predicted ophthalmopathy progression with about 70% sensitivity and around 72% specificity.

This CDR3 has 16 residues. V lost 3 bases to trimming and J lost 0 bases; unmatched junction nucleotides: 7. Germline V gene sequence: CDR1 MDHEN, CDR2 SYDVKM. This TCR was sampled from a man in his forties or fifties with Graves' ophthalmopathy. The chain has TRBV28 and TRBJ2-7, with TRBD1 identical over 8 bases. Material: peripheral blood. CDR3 residues: CASSFNDRGPSYEQYF. In DNA form, the CDR3 reads TGTGCCAGCAGTTTCAACGACAGGGGACCCTCCTACGAGCAGTACTTC.